Listed here is a single TCR beta chain. The antigen is undetermined. As to time point: patch test 1, 2 weeks after DPC sensitization. Treatment given: therapeutic diphenylcyclopropenone sensitization with weekly scalp DPC. It was unfractionated whole blood from which total RNA was extracted. Per the original methods: With a range of roughly 23,224 to 690,600, the median per sample was around 96,000 TCRs. From the RACE reads, TCRdb called clonotypes with MiXCR, one entry per CDR3 protein. These V and J calls originate from TCRdb's pipeline instead of the authors' own analysis. The repertoire holds about 49,000 distinct CDR3 sequences, with roughly 9.5% as singletons. This sample stems from a study of human T cells and chemical hapten exposure. The study's findings and limits: Sensitizing with DPC caused no change in TCRs above 1 in 1000 frequency. The formation of large CDR3 similarity clusters by expanded TCRs significantly exceeded that of controls.

Sequencing was performed on whole blood, taken in connection with sensitization to the hapten diphenylcyclopropenone (DPC). The TCR originated in a woman in her 50s with alopecia areata. Some clones in this sample may be carry-over from other donors' samples.

Here the CDR3 reads CASSHGGTGTEAFF. The CDR3 DNA reads TGTGCCAGCAGTCACGGGGGGACAGGCACTGAAGCTTTCTTT. This chain uses TRBV12-3 or TRBV12-4 with TRBJ1-1, with 8 bases aligning to TRBD1. There are 14 residues in the CDR3. The V segment lost 5 bases and the J segment 4 bases; nucleotides outside the gene matches: 6.